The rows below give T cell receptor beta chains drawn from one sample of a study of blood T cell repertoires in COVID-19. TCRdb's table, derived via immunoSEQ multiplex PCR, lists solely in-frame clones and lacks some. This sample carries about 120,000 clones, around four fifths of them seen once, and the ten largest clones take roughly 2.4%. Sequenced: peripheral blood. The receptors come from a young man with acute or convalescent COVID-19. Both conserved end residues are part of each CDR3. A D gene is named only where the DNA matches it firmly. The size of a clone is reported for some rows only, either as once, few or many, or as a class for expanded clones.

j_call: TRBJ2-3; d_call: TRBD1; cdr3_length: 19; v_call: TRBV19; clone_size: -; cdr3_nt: TGTGCCAGTAGTATATCGGTTGCGACAGGGGAATTTCGGTCAGATACGCAGTATTTT; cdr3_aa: CASSISVATGEFRSDTQYF
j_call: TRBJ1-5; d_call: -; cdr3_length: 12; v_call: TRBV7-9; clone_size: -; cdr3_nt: TGTGCCAGCAGCGGTCTCCGGCAGCCCCAGCATTTT; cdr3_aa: CASSGLRQPQHF
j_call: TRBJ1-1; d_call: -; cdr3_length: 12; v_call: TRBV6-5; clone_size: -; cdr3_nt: TGTGCCAGCAGGGACAGTCACACTGAAGCTTTCTTT; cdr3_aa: CASRDSHTEAFF
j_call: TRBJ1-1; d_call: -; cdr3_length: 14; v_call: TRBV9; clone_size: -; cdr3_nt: TGTGCCAGCAGCGTAGCCGGGTTGAACACTGAAGCTTTCTTT; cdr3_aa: CASSVAGLNTEAFF
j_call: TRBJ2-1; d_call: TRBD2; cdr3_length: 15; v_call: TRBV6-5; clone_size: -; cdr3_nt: TGTGCCAGCAGCACGGGACTAGACCCCACAATGAGGCAGTTCTTC; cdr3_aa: CASSTGLDPTMRQFF
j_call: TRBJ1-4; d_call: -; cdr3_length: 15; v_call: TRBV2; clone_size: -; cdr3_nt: TGTGCCAGCAGTCCTGACATTGCAACTAATGAAAAACTGTTTTTT; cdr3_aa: CASSPDIATNEKLFF
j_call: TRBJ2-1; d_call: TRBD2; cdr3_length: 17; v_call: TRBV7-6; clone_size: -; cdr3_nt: TGTGCCAGCAGCTTAGTGGCTAGCGGGGGCTCCTACAATGAGCAGTTCTTC; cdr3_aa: CASSLVASGGSYNEQFF
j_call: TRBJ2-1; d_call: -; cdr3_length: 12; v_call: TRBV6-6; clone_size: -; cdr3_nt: TGTGCCAGCAGCAGGAACTACAATGAGCAGTTCTTC; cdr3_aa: CASSRNYNEQFF
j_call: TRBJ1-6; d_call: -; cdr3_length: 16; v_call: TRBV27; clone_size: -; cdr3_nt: TGTGCCAGCAGTTTGGCGGGGAGCTCCTATAATTCACCCCTCCACTTT; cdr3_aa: CASSLAGSSYNSPLHF
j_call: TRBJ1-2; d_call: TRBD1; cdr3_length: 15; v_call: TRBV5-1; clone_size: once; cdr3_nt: TGCGCCAGCAGCAAGACTTCAGACAGGGACTATGGCTACACCTTC; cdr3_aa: CASSKTSDRDYGYTF
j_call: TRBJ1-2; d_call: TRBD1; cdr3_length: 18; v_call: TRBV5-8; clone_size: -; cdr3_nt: TGTGCCAGCAGCCCTACCCCGACAGGGAGGTATTTGGACTATGGCTACACCTTC; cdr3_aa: CASSPTPTGRYLDYGYTF
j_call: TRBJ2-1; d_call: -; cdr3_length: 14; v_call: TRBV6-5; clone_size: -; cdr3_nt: TGTGCCACCCTCCCCGTCCTCTCCTACAATGAGCAGTTCTTC; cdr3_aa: CATLPVLSYNEQFF
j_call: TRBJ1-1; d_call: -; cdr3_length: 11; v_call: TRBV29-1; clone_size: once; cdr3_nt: TGCAGCGTTGAGGGCTACACTGAAGCTTTCTTT; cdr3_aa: CSVEGYTEAFF
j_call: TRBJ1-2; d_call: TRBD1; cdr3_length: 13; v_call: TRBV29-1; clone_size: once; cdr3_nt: TGCAGCGTTGAAAACCCGACAGGGGGGGGCTACACCTTC; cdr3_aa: CSVENPTGGGYTF
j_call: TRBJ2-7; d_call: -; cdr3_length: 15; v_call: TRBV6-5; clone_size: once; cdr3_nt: TGTGCCAGCAGTCAAAGCAGGGTTTTGAACTACGAGCAGTACTTC; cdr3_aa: CASSQSRVLNYEQYF
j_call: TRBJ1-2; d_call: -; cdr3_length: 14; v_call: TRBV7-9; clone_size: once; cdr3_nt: TGTGCCAGCAGCTTTACAGGGAAGAACTATGGCTACACCTTC; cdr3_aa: CASSFTGKNYGYTF
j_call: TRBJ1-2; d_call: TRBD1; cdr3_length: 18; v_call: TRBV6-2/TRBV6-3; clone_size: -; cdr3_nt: TGTGCCAGCAGTTACTCGGTTGGGGACAGAACTACTAACTATGGCTACACCTTC; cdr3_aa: CASSYSVGDRTTNYGYTF
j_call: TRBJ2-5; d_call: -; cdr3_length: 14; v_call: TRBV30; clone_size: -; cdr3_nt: TGTGCCTGGGGCGACGGGACTTGGGAAGAGACCCAGTACTTC; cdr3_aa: CAWGDGTWEETQYF
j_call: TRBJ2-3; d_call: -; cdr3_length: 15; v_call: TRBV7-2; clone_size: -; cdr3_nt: TGTGCCAGCAGCCTTATTAGTCGGGTTACAGATACGCAGTATTTT; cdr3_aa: CASSLISRVTDTQYF
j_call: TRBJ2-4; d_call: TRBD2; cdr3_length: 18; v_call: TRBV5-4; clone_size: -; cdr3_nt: TGTGCCAGCAGCCCTACCCCTCCTAGCGGGGGAAGAGGAGACATTCAGTACTTC; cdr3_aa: CASSPTPPSGGRGDIQYF
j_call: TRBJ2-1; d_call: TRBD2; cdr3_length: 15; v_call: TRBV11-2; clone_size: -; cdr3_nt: TGTGCCAGCTGTGAGGTTGGGCGGGGGGACAATGAGCAGTTCTTC; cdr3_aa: CASCEVGRGDNEQFF
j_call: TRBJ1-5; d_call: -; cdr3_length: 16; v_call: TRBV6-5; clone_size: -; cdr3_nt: TGTGCCAGCAGTTACTCGTTCGGCGGGGGCAATCAGCCCCAGCATTTT; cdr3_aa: CASSYSFGGGNQPQHF
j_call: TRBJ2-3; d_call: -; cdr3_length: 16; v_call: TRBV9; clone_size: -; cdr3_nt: TGTGCCAGCAGCTCGTCCGGGACTCGTCCTATGTATACGCAGTATTTT; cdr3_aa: CASSSSGTRPMYTQYF
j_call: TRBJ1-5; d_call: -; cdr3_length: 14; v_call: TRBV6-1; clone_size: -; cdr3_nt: TGTGCCAGCAGTGACCGACATAGCAATCAGCCCCAGCATTTT; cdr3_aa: CASSDRHSNQPQHF
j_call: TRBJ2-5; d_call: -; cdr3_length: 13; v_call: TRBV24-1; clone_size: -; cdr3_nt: TGTGCCACCAGTGATGGGACACAAGAGACCCAGTACTTC; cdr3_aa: CATSDGTQETQYF
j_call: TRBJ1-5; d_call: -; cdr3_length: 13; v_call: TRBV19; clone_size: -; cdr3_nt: TGTGCCAGTGGAGGTGGGGGGGATCAGCCCCAGCATTTT; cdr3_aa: CASGGGGDQPQHF
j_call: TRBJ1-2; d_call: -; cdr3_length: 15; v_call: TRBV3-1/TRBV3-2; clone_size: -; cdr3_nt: TGTGCCAGCAGCCAAGATACCCTGACGGGCTATGGCTACACCTTC; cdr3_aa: CASSQDTLTGYGYTF
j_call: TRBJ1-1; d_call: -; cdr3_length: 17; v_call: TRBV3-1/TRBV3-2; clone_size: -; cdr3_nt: TGTGCCAGCAGCCAAGATGGGGGGGGACCACGGAACACTGAAGCTTTCTTT; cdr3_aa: CASSQDGGGPRNTEAFF
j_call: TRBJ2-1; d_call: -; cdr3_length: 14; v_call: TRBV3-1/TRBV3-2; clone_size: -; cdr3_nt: TGTGCCAGCAGCCAAGCTACAGGGCTAGATGAGCAGTTCTTC; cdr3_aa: CASSQATGLDEQFF
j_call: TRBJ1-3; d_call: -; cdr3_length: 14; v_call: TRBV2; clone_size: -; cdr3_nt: TGTGCCAGCAGTGCCGGGACATTCGGAAACACCATATATTTT; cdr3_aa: CASSAGTFGNTIYF
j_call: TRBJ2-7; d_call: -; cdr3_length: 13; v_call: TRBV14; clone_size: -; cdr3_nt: TGTGCCAGCAGCCAAGATCGGGGAGACGAGCAGTACTTC; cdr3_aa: CASSQDRGDEQYF
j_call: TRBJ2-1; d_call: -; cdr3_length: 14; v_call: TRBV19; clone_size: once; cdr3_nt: TGTGCCAGTAGTTTGGGTACAGCTAACAATGAGCAGTTCTTC; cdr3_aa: CASSLGTANNEQFF
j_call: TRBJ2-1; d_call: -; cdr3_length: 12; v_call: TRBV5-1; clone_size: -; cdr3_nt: TGCGCCAGCAGCATTAGGGGGTATGAGCAGTTCTTC; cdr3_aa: CASSIRGYEQFF
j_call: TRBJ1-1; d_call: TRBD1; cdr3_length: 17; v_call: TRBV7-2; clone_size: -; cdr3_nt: TGTGCCAGCAGCTCCGCTGACTTTACTACAGGGGAGAAGGAAGCTTTCTTT; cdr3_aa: CASSSADFTTGEKEAFF
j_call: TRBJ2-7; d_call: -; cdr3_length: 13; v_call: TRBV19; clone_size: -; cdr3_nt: TGTGCCAGTAGTATGGGGCAGTCCTACGAGCAGTACTTC; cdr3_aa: CASSMGQSYEQYF
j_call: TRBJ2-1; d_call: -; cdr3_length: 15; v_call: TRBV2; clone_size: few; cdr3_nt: TGTGCCAGCAGTGTGGGGCGGGGCCTACACAATGAGCAGTTCTTC; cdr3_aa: CASSVGRGLHNEQFF
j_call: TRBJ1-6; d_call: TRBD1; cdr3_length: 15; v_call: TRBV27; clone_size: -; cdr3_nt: TGTGCCAGCAGTGGACAGGGTGGCTATAATTCACCCCTCCACTTT; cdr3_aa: CASSGQGGYNSPLHF
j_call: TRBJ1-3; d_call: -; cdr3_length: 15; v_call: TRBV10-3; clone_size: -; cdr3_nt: TGTGCCATCAGTGATGCTGGCCTCTCTGGAAACACCATATATTTT; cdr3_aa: CAISDAGLSGNTIYF
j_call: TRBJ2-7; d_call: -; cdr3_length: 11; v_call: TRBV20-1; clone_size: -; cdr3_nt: TGCAGTGCTAGAGGGAGATACGAGCAGTACTTC; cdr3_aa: CSARGRYEQYF
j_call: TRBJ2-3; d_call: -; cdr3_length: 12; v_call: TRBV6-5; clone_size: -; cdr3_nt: TGTGCCAGCGGCAGGAGGCCAGATACGCAGTATTTT; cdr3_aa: CASGRRPDTQYF
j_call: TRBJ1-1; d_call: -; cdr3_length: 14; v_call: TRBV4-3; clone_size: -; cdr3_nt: TGCGCCAGCAGCCAAGATCTGGCAGGGTATTCGGCTTTCTTT; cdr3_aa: CASSQDLAGYSAFF
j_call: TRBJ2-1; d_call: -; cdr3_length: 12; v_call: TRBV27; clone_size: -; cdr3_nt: TGTGCCAGCAGTTTTCCCGGGAATGAGCAGTTCTTC; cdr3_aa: CASSFPGNEQFF
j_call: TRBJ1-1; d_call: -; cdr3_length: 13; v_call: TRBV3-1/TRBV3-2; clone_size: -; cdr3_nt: TGTGCCAGCAGCCAAGCAGGGAACACTGAAGCTTTCTTT; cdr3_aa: CASSQAGNTEAFF
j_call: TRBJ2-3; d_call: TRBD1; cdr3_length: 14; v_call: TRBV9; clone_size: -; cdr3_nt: TGTGCCAGCAGCACACCGGGACAGGGGTATACGCAGTATTTT; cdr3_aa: CASSTPGQGYTQYF
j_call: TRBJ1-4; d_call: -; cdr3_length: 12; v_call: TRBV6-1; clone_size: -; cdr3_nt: TGTGCCAGCAGTGAATACGGTGAAAAACTGTTTTTT; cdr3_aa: CASSEYGEKLFF
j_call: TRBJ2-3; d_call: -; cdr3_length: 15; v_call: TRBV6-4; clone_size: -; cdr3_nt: TGTGCCAGCAGTGTCAGCGGTGGGGGCACAGATACGCAGTATTTT; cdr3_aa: CASSVSGGGTDTQYF
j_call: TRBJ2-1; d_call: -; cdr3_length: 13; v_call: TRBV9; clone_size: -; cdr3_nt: TGTGCCAGCAGCGTATTCGGCTACAATGAGCAGTTCTTC; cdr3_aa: CASSVFGYNEQFF
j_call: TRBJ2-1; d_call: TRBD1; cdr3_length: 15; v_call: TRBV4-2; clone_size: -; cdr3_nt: TGTGCCAGCAGCCAAGGACAGGGGGCGTACAATGAGCAGTTCTTC; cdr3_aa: CASSQGQGAYNEQFF
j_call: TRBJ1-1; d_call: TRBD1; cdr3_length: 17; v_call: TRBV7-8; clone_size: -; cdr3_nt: TGTGCCAGCAGCTTACGGGGGACAGGGGGAAAGAGGGCTGAAGCTTTCTTT; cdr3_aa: CASSLRGTGGKRAEAFF
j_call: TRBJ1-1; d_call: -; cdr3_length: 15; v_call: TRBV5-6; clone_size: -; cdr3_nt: TGTGCCAGCAGCCACGCAGGGTTCCTGAACACTGAAGCTTTCTTT; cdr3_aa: CASSHAGFLNTEAFF